The following is a T cell receptor beta chain sequence with its context. Its matching antigen is unknown. Germline lookup yields CDR1 MGHRA and CDR2 YSYEKL. V was clipped by 2 bases and J by 3 bases, with 18 bases between them. This CDR3 region has 17 residues. These data come from a study of T cell repertoires in cytomegalovirus infection. Looking at the study overall: Based on public TCR beta signatures, there were indications of CMV infection and of a matching HLA type.

Study-wide results and limits: HLA-C-restricted CMV clonotypes gave the most frequent clonotype in two of eight donors.

TCRdb called the reads again in MiXCR, with one record for every CDR3 protein. The sample carries about 250,000 distinct CDR3 sequences, approximately 15% recorded once. The rearrangement uses TRBV4-1 and TRBJ2-3; the D gene is possibly TRBD1 (7 bases). The TCR originated in a human donor in good health (CMV status not recorded). Some clones in this sample may be carry-over from other donors' samples. Sequenced sample: CD8+ T cells from PBMCs. The CDR3 nucleotides read TGCGCCAGCAGCCAATTCCCGGGGGACAGCCTAACAGATACGCAGTATTTT. Protein sequence: CASSQFPGDSLTDTQYF.